The 27 T cell receptor beta chains in this list originate from one sample, sequenced in a study of T cell repertoires in cytomegalovirus infection. In TCRdb, the reads were re-called with MiXCR into one record per CDR3 protein. The repertoire has about 340,000 distinct CDR3 sequences, almost 30% of them found once; the top ten carry over 15%. No cognate antigen is known for these TCRs. Sample: cultured PBMCs, taken from culture after CMV antigen stimulation. These receptors originate from a human donor in good health (CMV status not recorded). Some clones in this sample may be carry-over from other donors' samples.

This clonotype was counted a few times. The chain employs TRBV20-1 and TRBJ1-1, with TRBD1 as a possible D gene (5 bases). The germline V gene encodes CDR1 DFQATT and CDR2 SNEGSKA (reference sequence). V was shortened by 2 bases and J by 6 bases, with 16 bases between the two germline ends. This CDR3 region has 14 residues. This chain's CDR3 is CSARSWGERPEAFF. CDR3 nucleotides: TGCAGTGCTAGATCCTGGGGGGAACGACCTGAAGCTTTCTTT.

The J gene is TRBJ1-1, the V gene TRBV6-2 or TRBV6-3; D is unclear. The CDR3 totals 13 residues. The germline gives CDR1 MNHEY, CDR2 SVGEGT. V gave up 0 bases and J gave up 5 bases, with 7 bases separating them. The CDR3 sequence is CASSYSTGTEAFF. The DNA of the CDR3 is TGTGCCAGCAGTTACTCGACGGGAACTGAAGCTTTCTTT.

This clonotype was observed a handful of times. DNA for the CDR3: TGTGCCAGCAAGAGACTAGCGGGAGTTACCGGGGAGCTGTTTTTT. Its translation: CASKRLAGVTGELFF. The V call is TRBV2, the J call TRBJ2-2; 12 bases align to TRBD2. After removal of 7 bases from V and 5 bases from J, the junction contained 5 bases not matched to a gene. The CDR3 extends over 15 amino acids. The germline CDR1 and CDR2 sequences are SNHLY and FYNNEI.

This clonotype was observed a handful of times. The chain carries TRBV7-8 and TRBJ1-2; the D gene is possibly TRBD1 (6 bases). With 4 bases removed from V and 0 bases from J, the gap between germline ends came to 15 bases. The CDR3 is made up of 16 amino acids. Germline CDR1 SGHVS, CDR2 FQNEAQ. The CDR3 DNA reads as TGTGCCAGCAGCTATGGGGGGGCTTTAACTAACTATGGCTACACCTTC. It yields the protein CASSYGGALTNYGYTF.

The J gene is TRBJ1-2, the V gene TRBV11-2; D may be TRBD1 (6 bases). The CDR3 consists of 14 residues. V lost 5 bases and J lost 2, with 12 bases in between. The V gene's germline CDR1 is SGHAT and CDR2 FQNNGV. CDR3 in amino acids: CASSARDTNYGYTF. CDR3 coding DNA: TGTGCCAGCAGCGCCCGGGACACCAACTATGGCTACACCTTC.

This clonotype was counted only a few times. The CDR3 region is CATSTGRGFAFF. The CDR3 region has the DNA TGTGCCACCAGCACCGGCCGAGGGTTTGCTTTCTTT. The J gene is TRBJ1-1, the V gene TRBV15; no clear D. The V end lost 4 bases, the J end lost 11 bases, and 14 bases lay between the germline ends. There are 12 residues in the CDR3. Germline V gives CDR1 LNHNV, CDR2 YYDKDF (reference sequence). The complete variable domain, with remaining parts taken from reference TRBV15 and TRBJ1-1, reads DAMVIQNPRYQVTQFGKPVTLSCSQTLNHNVMYWYQQKSSQAPKLLFHYYDKDFNNEADTPDNFQSRRPNTSFCFLDIRSPGLGDTAMYLCATSTGRGFAFFGQGTRLTVV.

CDR3 residues: CASSPGTSRQYF. The CDR3 DNA sequence: TGTGCCAGCAGCCCCGGGACTAGCAGGCAGTATTTT. V usage is TRBV12-3 or TRBV12-4 and J usage is TRBJ2-3, with 9 bases aligning to TRBD2. After removal of 6 bases from V and 11 bases from J, the junction contained 6 bases not matched to a gene. The CDR3 runs 12 residues.

This clonotype was counted a few times. This rearrangement joins TRBV7-2 to TRBJ2-1, with 13 bases that match TRBD2. The CDR3 has 20 amino acids. Unmatched junction bases numbered 11, after V lost 3 bases and J lost 0 bases. Germline CDR1 reads SGHTA; CDR2 reads FQGNSA. The CDR3 DNA reads TGTGCCAGCAGCTTGGGGACGAGACTAGCGGGGGGTCCCTCCTACAATGAGCAGTTCTTC. Its protein is CASSLGTRLAGGPSYNEQFF.

The table lists this clonotype with a few counts. The chain recombines TRBV19 with TRBJ1-5; 12 bases are shared with TRBD1. J was trimmed by 2 bases and V by 5 bases; bases with no gene match: 4. CDR1 LNHDA and CDR2 SQIVND come from the germline V gene (reference sequence). This CDR3 contains 16 residues. The CDR3 loop reads CASSAGTGGGNQPQHF. The DNA of the CDR3 is TGTGCCAGTAGTGCCGGGACAGGGGGCGGCAATCAGCCCCAGCATTTT. Combining the CDR3 with reference TRBV19 and TRBJ1-5 gives the whole variable domain DGGITQSPKYLFRKEGQNVTLSCEQNLNHDAMYWYRQDPGQGLRLIYYSQIVNDFQKGDIAEGYSVSREKKESFPLTVTSAQKNPTAFYLCASSAGTGGGNQPQHFGDGTRLSIL.

As to this clonotype: This clone may be a read error of a much larger clone one base away. J is TRBJ1-5 and V is TRBV2, with 10 bases matching TRBD1. CDR3 size: 15 residues. Looked up from germline, CDR1 is SNHLY and CDR2 is FYNNEI. The CDR3: CASRPDRGNNQPQQF. The CDR3 nucleotides read TGTGCCAGCAGACCGGACAGGGGGAACAATCAGCCCCAGCAGTTT.

The table lists this clonotype with a count of one. The rearrangement joins TRBV20-1 to TRBJ2-5; 7 nucleotides align to TRBD1. The V and J ends lost 5 bases and 4 bases, in that order; junction bases with no gene match: 13. The length of the CDR3 is 15 residues. The V gene's germline CDR1 is DFQATT and CDR2 SNEGSKA (reference sequence). The CDR3 protein is CSAGIGTESLETQYF. The CDR3 nucleotides read TGCAGTGCTGGGATAGGGACAGAGTCGCTAGAGACCCAGTACTTC.

The rearrangement joins TRBV12-3 or TRBV12-4 to TRBJ1-1; D is undetermined. CDR3 length equals 13 residues. The V end was cut by 6 bases, the J end by 3 bases, with 11 bases between. CDR3 sequence reads: CASRPLRDTEAFF. The CDR3 bases are TGTGCCAGCAGGCCGCTCCGGGACACTGAAGCTTTCTTT.

This clonotype has just a few counts. The chain recombines TRBV27 with TRBJ2-7, with 9 bases matching TRBD2. J lost 3 bases, V lost 2 bases, and 5 bases had no gene match. The germline gives CDR1 MNHEY, CDR2 SMNVEV (reference sequence). CDR3 length: 15 residues. The CDR3 nucleotides are TGTGCCAGCAGTTTAAGCGGGAGGCCGATCTACGAGCAGTACTTC. It encodes CASSLSGRPIYEQYF.

This sequence joins TRBV12-3 or TRBV12-4 and TRBJ1-1; D unresolved. Trimming took off 8 bases at V and 3 bases at J, with 13 bases between the two ends. The CDR3 sequence is 13 residues long. This chain's CDR3 is CASHHLLYTEAFF. CDR3 nucleotides: TGTGCCAGCCACCACCTTCTCTACACTGAAGCTTTCTTT.

This clonotype was recorded a few times. V is TRBV7-6 and J is TRBJ2-7; tentatively, D is TRBD1 (5 bases). CDR3 size: 16 residues. V was pared by 5 bases and J by 3 bases, with 20 bases between. The germline V gene encodes CDR1 SGHVS and CDR2 FNYEAQ. CDR3 in DNA: TGTGCCAGCAGCCCCCCCGCCGGCAGGGAACTCTACGAGCAGTACTTC. It specifies CASSPPAGRELYEQYF.

The chain uses TRBV7-9 and TRBJ2-5; tentative D call: TRBD1 (6 bases). Germline V gene lookup returns CDR1 SEHNR and CDR2 FQNEAQ (reference sequence). The CDR3 runs 13 residues. The V and J ends lost 3 bases and 7 bases respectively, with 12 bases between them. The CDR3 DNA follows: TGTGCCAGCAGCTTGGGGACACCCCGGACCCAGTACTTC. This translates into CASSLGTPRTQYF.

This clonotype was observed a handful of times. The rearrangement joins TRBV7-3 to TRBJ2-6; D uncertain. CDR3 size: 15 residues. V was pared by 4 bases and J by 0 bases, with 7 bases between. Germline lookup yields CDR1 SGHTA and CDR2 FQGTGA. CDR3 loop: CASSSRSSGANVLTF. CDR3 DNA: TGTGCCAGCAGCTCTCGGTCCTCTGGGGCCAACGTCCTGACTTTC.

J is TRBJ2-7 and V is TRBV30, with 10 positions matching TRBD2. V lost 3 bases and J lost 3; bases outside the gene matches: 5. From germline, CDR1 is GTSNPN and CDR2 SVGIG (reference sequence). This CDR3 comprises 14 residues. The CDR3 is CAWRPRTSGYEQYF. The CDR3 DNA follows: TGTGCCTGGAGACCACGGACTAGCGGCTACGAGCAGTACTTC. Using reference TRBV30 and TRBJ2-7 for the parts outside the CDR3, the full variable domain is SQTIHQWPATLVQPVGSPLSLECTVEGTSNPNLYWYRQAAGRGLQLLFYSVGIGQISSEVPQNLSASRPQDRQFILSSKKLLLSDSGFYLCAWRPRTSGYEQYFGPGTRLTVT.

This clonotype was seen a handful of times. The chain joins TRBV28 to TRBJ2-5; D unresolved. The CDR3 length is 13 residues. Germline lookup yields CDR1 MDHEN and CDR2 SYDVKM. V was trimmed by 2 bases and J by 5 bases, leaving 9 bases between them. Here the CDR3 DNA reads TGTGCCAGCAGTTTAGGGCTAATGGAGACCCAGTACTTC. It yields the protein CASSLGLMETQYF.

This chain connects TRBV9 to TRBJ1-2; no firm D call. Per the germline V gene, CDR1 is SGDLS and CDR2 is YYNGEE. There are 14 residues in the CDR3. Deletions cut 3 bases from V and 4 bases from J, with 13 bases between. The CDR3 region has the DNA TGTGCCAGCAGCGCTGTGATCCACAGCTATGGCTACACCTTC. This encodes CASSAVIHSYGYTF. Drawing the rest from reference TRBV9 and TRBJ1-2, the complete variable domain is DSGVTQTPKHLITATGQRVTLRCSPRSGDLSVYWYQQSLDQGLQFLIQYYNGEERAKGNILERFSAQQFPDLHSELNLSSLELGDSALYFCASSAVIHSYGYTFGSGTRLTVV.

This clonotype was seen once. This chain joins TRBV2 and TRBJ2-2, with D perhaps assigned TRBD1 or TRBD2 (7 bases each). The CDR3 covers 14 residues. The germline V gene encodes CDR1 SNHLY and CDR2 FYNNEI. V shed 9 bases and J shed 4 bases, with 15 bases lying between them. The CDR3 nucleotides are TGTGCCAGTCTAGGGGGCGGGAGCACCGGGGAGCTGTTTTTT. Translating it yields CASLGGGSTGELFF.

The rearrangement links TRBV6-5 to TRBJ2-5; D may match TRBD1 or TRBD2 (5 bases each). The germline V gene encodes CDR1 MNHEY and CDR2 SVGAGI. The V end was cut by 0 bases, the J end by 4 bases, with 12 bases between. CDR3 size: 15 residues. The CDR3 bases are TGTGCCAGCAGTTACTCGAATGTGGGGACAGAGACCCAGTACTTC. It is translated as CASSYSNVGTETQYF.

The genes are TRBV5-1 and TRBJ2-3; tentatively, D is TRBD1 (5 bases). Trimming shortened V by 2 bases and J by 1 base, and 14 bases separated the two germline ends. From germline, CDR1 is SGHRS and CDR2 YFSETQ. The CDR3 is 16 residues long. The CDR3 here is CASSLRPGSGTDTQYF. CDR3 in DNA: TGCGCCAGCAGCTTACGACCAGGGTCGGGCACAGATACGCAGTATTTT.

The CDR3 DNA sequence: TGTGCCAGCAGCTCGCCGGGACAAATAGGAGAGACCCAGTACTTC. It yields the protein CASSSPGQIGETQYF. V gene TRBV7-8 combines with J gene TRBJ2-5; a weak D match, TRBD1 (6 bases). Trimming took 4 bases from V and 4 from J, leaving 16 bases between them. Germline assignment: CDR1 SGHVS and CDR2 FQNEAQ. This CDR3 has 15 amino acids.

This clonotype has a count of ten or more. V gene TRBV27 combines with J gene TRBJ1-4, with 7 bases fitting TRBD1. J lost 8 bases, V lost 2 bases, and 11 bases had no gene match. Germline CDR1 and CDR2: MNHEY and SMNVEV (reference sequence). The length of the CDR3 is 16 residues. The CDR3 sequence is CASSLNPPRGSEKLFF. In nucleotides, the CDR3 is TGTGCCAGCAGTTTAAATCCCCCCAGGGGGAGCGAAAAACTGTTTTTT.

This clonotype was seen a single time. V usage is TRBV6-1 and J usage is TRBJ2-7; D is perhaps TRBD1 (5 bases). This CDR3 contains 14 residues. Trimming took 1 base from V and 2 from J, leaving 9 bases between them. Germline assignment: CDR1 MNHNS and CDR2 SASEGT. CDR3 DNA sequence: TGTGCCAGCAGTGAAGGGGGCAGACCCTACGAGCAGTACTTC. Its translation: CASSEGGRPYEQYF.

The sample holds a few counts of this clonotype. The gene calls are TRBV2 and TRBJ2-7; a weak D match, TRBD2 (5 bases). V lost 4 bases and J 1 base, leaving 8 bases between the germline ends. CDR1 is SNHLY, CDR2 FYNNEI, per germline. The CDR3 contains 13 residues. The CDR3 region has the DNA TGTGCCAGCAGTGCGGGGTGGTCCTACGAGCAGTACTTC. It codes for CASSAGWSYEQYF.